This note documents a single T cell receptor (beta chain) sequence. What it recognizes is unknown. This CDR3 contains 15 residues. V was clipped by 1 base and J by 1 base, with 7 bases between them. Germline V gives CDR1 LGHNA, CDR2 YNFKEQ. These data belong to a study of T cells in localized non-small cell lung cancer. Findings and caveats of the study: It remains possible that heterogeneity exists, since only one tumor region was sequenced.

The protocol was immunoSEQ multiplex PCR, while the TCRdb copy is restricted to in-frame clones and leaves out a portion. The data contain approximately 28,000 clones, about 80% of them singletons. The rearrangement links TRBV4-2 to TRBJ2-2; D uncertain. Sequencing was performed on peripheral blood mononuclear cells, taken before any cancer treatment. This TCR derives from a man aged 35-69 years with stage III lung adenocarcinoma. CDR3 loop: CASSQGTLNTGELFF. CDR3 nucleotides: TGTGCCAGCAGCCAAGGGACGTTGAACACCGGGGAGCTGTTTTTT.